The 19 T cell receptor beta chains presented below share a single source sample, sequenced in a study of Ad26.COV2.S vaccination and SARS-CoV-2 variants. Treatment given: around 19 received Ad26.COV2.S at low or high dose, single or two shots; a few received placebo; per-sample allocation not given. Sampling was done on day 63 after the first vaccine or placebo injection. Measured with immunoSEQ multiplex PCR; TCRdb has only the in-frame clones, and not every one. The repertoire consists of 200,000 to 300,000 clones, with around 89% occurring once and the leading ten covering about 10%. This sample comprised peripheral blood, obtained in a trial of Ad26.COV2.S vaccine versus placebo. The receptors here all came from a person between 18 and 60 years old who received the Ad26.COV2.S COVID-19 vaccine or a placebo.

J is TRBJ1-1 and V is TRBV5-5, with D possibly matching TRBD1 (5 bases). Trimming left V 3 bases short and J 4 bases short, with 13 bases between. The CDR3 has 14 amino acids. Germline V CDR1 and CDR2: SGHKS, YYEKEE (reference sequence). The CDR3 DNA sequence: TGTGCCAGCAGCTGGAGGGGTCAGGCCACTGAAGCTTTCTTT. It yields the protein CASSWRGQATEAFF.

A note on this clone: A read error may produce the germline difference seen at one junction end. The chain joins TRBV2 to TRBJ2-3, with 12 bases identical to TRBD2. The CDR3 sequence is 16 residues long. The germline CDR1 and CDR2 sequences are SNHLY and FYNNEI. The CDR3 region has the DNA TGTGCCAGCAGGGAGGGACTAGCGGGTAGCACATATACGCAGTATTTT. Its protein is CASREGLAGSTYTQYF. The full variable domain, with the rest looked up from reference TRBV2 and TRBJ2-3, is EPEVTQTPSHQVTQMGQEVILRCVPISNHLYFYWYRQILGQKVEFLVSFYNNEISEKSEIFDDQFSVERPDGSNFTLKIRSTKLEDSAMYFCASREGLAGSTYTQYFGPGTRLTVL.

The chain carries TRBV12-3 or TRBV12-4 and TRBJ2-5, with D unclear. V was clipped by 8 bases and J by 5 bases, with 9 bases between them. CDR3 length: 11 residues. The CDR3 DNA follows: TGTGCCAGCGGATTCATCGAGACCCAGTACTTC. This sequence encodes CASGFIETQYF.

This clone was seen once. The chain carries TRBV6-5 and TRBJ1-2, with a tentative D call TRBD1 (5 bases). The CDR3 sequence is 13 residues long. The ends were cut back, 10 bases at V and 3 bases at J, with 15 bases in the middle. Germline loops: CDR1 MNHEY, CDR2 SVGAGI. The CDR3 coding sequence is TGTGCCACCCACGGGAGGGGTTACTATGGCTACACCTTC. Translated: CATHGRGYYGYTF.

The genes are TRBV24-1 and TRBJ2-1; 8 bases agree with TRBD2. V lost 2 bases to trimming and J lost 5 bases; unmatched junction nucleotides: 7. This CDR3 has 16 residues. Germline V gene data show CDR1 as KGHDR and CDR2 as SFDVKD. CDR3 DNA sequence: TGTGCCACCAGTGATTCACTAGCGGACACCGACAATGAGCAGTTCTTC. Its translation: CATSDSLADTDNEQFF.

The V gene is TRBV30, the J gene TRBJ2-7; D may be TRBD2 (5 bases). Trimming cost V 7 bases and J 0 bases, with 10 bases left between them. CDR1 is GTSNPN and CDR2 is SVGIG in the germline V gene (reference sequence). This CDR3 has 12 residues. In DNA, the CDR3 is TGTGCCTTGATGGGGAGCTCCTACGAGCAGTACTTC. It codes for CALMGSSYEQYF.

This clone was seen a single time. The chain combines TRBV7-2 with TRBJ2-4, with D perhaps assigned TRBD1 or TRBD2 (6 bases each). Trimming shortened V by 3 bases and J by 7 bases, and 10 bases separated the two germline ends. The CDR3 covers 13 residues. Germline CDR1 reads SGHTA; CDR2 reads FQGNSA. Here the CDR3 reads CASSFVGGNIQYF. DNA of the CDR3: TGTGCCAGCAGCTTTGTAGGGGGGAACATTCAGTACTTC.

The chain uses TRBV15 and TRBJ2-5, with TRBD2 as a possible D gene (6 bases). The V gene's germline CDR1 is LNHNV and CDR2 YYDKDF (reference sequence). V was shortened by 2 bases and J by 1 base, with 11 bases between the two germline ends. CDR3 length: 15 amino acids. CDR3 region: CATSRRLVSQETQYF. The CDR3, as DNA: TGTGCCACCAGCAGAAGACTAGTAAGCCAAGAGACCCAGTACTTC.

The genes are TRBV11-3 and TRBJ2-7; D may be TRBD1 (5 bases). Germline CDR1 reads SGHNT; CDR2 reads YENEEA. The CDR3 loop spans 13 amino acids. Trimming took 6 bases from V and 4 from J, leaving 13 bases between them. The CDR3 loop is CASSPAAGYEQYF. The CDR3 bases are TGTGCCAGCAGTCCCGCGGCAGGGTACGAGCAGTACTTC.

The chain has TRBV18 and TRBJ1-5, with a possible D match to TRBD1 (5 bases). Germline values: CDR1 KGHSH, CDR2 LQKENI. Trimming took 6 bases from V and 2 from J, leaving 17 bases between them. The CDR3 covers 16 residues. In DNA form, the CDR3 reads TGTGCCAGCTCCCATGACCCCGTGGGGGGCAATCAGCCCCAGCATTTT. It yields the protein CASSHDPVGGNQPQHF.

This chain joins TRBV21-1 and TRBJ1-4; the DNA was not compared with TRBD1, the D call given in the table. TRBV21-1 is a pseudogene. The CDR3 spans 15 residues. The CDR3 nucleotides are TGTGCCAGCAGCGGCCCGGACAAAACTAATGAAAAACTGTTTTTT. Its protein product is CASSGPDKTNEKLFF.

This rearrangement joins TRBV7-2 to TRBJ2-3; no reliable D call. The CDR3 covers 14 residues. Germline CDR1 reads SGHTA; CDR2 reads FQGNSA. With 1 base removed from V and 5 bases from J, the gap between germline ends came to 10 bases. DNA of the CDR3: TGTGCCAGCAGCTTAGTTGGCGGCGTAGATACGCAGTATTTT. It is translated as CASSLVGGVDTQYF.

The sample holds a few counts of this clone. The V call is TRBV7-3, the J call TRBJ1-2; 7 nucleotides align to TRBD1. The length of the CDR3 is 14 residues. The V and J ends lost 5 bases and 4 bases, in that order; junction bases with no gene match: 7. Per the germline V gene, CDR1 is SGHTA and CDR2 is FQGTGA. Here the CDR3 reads CASSPGTETYGYTF. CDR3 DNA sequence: TGTGCCAGCAGCCCCGGGACAGAGACCTATGGCTACACCTTC.

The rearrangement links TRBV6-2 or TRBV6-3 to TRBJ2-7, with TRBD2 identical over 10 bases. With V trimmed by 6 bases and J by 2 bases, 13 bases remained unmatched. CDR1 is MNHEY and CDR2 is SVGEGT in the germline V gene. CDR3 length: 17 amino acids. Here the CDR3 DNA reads TGTGCCAGCAGCCCGACCCCAGTCCTAGCGGGAGCCTACGAGCAGTACTTC. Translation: CASSPTPVLAGAYEQYF.

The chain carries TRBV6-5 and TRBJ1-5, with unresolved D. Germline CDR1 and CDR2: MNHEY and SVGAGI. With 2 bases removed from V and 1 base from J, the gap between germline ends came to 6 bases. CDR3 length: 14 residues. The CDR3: CASSYGGSNQPQHF. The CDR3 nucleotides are TGTGCCAGCAGTTACGGTGGCAGCAATCAGCCCCAGCATTTT.

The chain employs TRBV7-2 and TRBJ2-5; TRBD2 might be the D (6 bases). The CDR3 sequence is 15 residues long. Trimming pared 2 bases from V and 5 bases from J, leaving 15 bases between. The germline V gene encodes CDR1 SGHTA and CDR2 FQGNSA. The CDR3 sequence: CASSLMSGGLETQYF. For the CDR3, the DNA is TGTGCCAGCAGCTTAATGTCTGGGGGGTTGGAGACCCAGTACTTC.

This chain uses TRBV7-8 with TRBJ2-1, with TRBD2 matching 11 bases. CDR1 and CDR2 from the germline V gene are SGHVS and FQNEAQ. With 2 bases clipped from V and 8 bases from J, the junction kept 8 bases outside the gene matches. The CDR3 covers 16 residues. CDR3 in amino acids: CASSLFGLAGSDEQFF. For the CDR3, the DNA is TGTGCCAGCAGCTTATTCGGACTAGCGGGTAGCGATGAGCAGTTCTTC.

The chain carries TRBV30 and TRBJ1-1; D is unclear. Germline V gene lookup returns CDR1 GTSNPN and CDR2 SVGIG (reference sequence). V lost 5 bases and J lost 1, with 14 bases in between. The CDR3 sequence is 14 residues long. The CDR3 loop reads CAWYPYRTNTEAFF. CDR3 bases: TGTGCCTGGTACCCGTATCGGACGAACACTGAAGCTTTCTTT. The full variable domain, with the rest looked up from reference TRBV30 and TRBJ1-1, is SQTIHQWPATLVQPVGSPLSLECTVEGTSNPNLYWYRQAAGRGLQLLFYSVGIGQISSEVPQNLSASRPQDRQFILSSKKLLLSDSGFYLCAWYPYRTNTEAFFGQGTRLTVV.

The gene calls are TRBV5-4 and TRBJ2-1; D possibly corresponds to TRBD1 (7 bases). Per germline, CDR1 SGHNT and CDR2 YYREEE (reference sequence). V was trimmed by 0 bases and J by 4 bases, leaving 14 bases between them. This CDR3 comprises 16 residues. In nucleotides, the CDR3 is TGTGCCAGCAGCTTGGGGGCAGGGGGGATATACAATGAGCAGTTCTTC. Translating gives CASSLGAGGIYNEQFF.